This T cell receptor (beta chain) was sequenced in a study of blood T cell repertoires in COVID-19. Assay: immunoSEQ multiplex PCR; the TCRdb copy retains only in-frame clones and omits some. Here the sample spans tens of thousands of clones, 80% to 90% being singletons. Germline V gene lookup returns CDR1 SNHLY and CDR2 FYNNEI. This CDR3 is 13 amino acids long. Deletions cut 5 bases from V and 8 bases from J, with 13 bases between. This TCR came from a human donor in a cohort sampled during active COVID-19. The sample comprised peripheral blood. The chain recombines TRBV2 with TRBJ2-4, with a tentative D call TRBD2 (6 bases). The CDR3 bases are TGTGCCAGCAGTCGACTAGTAGGAGACATTCAGTACTTC. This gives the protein CASSRLVGDIQYF.